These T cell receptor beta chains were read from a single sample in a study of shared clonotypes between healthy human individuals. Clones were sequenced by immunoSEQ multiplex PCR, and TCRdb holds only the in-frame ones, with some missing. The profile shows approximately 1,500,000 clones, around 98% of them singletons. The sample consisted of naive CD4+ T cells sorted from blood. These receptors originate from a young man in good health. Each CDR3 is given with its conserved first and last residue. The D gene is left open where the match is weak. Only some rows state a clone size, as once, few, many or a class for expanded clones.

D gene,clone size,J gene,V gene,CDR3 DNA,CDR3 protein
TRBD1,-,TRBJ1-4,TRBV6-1,TGTGCCAGCAGGACGGGACAGCAACTTGCTGAAAAACTGTTTTTT,CASRTGQQLAEKLFF
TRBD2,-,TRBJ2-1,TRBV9,TGTGCCAGCAGCGTAGCTACGGGCCTAGCGGGAGATGAGGAGCAGTTCTTC,CASSVATGLAGDEEQFF
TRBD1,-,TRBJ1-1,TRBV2,TGTGCCAGCAGTGAGTCAGGGGGCCACGCTGAAGCTTTCTTT,CASSESGGHAEAFF
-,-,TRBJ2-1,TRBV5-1,TGCGCCAGCAGCTTGGCCGGACTCCCCTTTGGGAATGAGCAGTTCTTC,CASSLAGLPFGNEQFF
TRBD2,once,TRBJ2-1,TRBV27,TGTGCCAGCAGTTTATCCCCACTAGCGGGAGTTTACAATGAGCAGTTCTTC,CASSLSPLAGVYNEQFF
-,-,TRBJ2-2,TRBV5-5,TGTGCCAGCAGCCCTCTAACGGGGGAGCTGTTTTTT,CASSPLTGELFF
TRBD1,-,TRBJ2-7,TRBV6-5,TGTGCCAGCAGGGCCCCGGGACAGATCTACGAGCAGTACTTC,CASRAPGQIYEQYF
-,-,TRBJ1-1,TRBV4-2,TGTGCCAGCAGCCATAAAACGAACACTGAAGCTTTCTTT,CASSHKTNTEAFF
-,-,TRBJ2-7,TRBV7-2,TGTGCCAGCAGCCCCTGGGCATCGGGGCGCTCCTACGAGCAGTACTTC,CASSPWASGRSYEQYF
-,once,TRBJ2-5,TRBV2,TGTGCCAGCAGTGTACCCCAAGAGACCCAGTACTTC,CASSVPQETQYF
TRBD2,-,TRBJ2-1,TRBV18,TGTGCCAGCTCACCACAAGGGGGACTAGTAAGCAATGAGCAGTTCTTC,CASSPQGGLVSNEQFF
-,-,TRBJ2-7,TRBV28,TGTGCCAGCAGTTCCCAGGGGGGAGGGGTTGGCGAGCAGTACTTC,CASSSQGGGVGEQYF
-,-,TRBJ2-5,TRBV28,TGTGCCAGCAGCACAAACCCGGGGAATGGGGAGACCCAGTACTTC,CASSTNPGNGETQYF
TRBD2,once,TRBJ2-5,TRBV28,TGTGCCAGCAGTTTTGCGGGAGGGCCGTTTGGGACCCAGTACTTC,CASSFAGGPFGTQYF
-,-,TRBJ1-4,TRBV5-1,TGCGCCAGCAGCGTAGGGGCGGGACCGGGAAATGAAAAACTGTTTTTT,CASSVGAGPGNEKLFF
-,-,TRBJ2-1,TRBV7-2,TGTGCCAGCAGCTTAGGAACGTACAATGAGCAGTTCTTC,CASSLGTYNEQFF
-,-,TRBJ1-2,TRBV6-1,TGTGCCAGCAGTGATCAGGGGAATGGCTACACCTTC,CASSDQGNGYTF
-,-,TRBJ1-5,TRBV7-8,TGTGCCAGCAGCGGGGGGGTTCCAGATCAGCCCCAGCATTTT,CASSGGVPDQPQHF
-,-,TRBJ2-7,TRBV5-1,TGCGCCAGCAGCTTGGGGGAAGGCGGTCCTCACTACGAGCAGTACTTC,CASSLGEGGPHYEQYF
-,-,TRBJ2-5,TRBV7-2,TGTGCCAGCAGCTTAGCCAGGGCAAAAGAGACCCAGTACTTC,CASSLARAKETQYF
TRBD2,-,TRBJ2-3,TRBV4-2,TGTGCCAGCAGCCAAGATGACCTAGCGGGAGACTCCTATACGCAGTATTTT,CASSQDDLAGDSYTQYF
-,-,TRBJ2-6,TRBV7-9,TGTGCCAGCAGCTCGGGACCCTCTGGGGCCAACGTCCTGACTTTC,CASSSGPSGANVLTF
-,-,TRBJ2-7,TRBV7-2,TGTGCCAGCAGCTCCCCCCGGGGGGAGCAGTACTTC,CASSSPRGEQYF
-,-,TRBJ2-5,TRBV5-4,TGTGCCAGCAGCTTGGTGGGGACCGGGGAGACCCAGTACTTC,CASSLVGTGETQYF
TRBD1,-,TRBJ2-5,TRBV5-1,TGCGCCAGCAGCACGGGACAGATCCAAGAGACCCAGTACTTC,CASSTGQIQETQYF
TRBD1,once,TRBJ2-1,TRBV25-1,TGTGCCAGCAGTTCTACCGGGACAGGGGGCAATGAGCAGTTCTTC,CASSSTGTGGNEQFF
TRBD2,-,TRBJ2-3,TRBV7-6,TGTGCCAGCTCTAGCGGGAGGGCCTTAGATACGCAGTATTTT,CASSSGRALDTQYF
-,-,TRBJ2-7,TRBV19,TGTGCCAGTGGCAAAACCGGGGCCTACGAGCAGTACTTC,CASGKTGAYEQYF
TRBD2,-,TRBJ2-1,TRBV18,TGTGCCAGCTCACCACCGGCGGGAGGTCTCTACAATGAGCAGTTCTTC,CASSPPAGGLYNEQFF
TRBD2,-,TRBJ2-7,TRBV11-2,TGTGCCAGCAGCCATACTAGCGGGACCAACTACGAGCAGTACTTC,CASSHTSGTNYEQYF
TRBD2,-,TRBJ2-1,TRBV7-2,TGTGCCAGCAGCTTTAGCGGGAGCTCCTACAATGAGCAGTTCTTC,CASSFSGSSYNEQFF
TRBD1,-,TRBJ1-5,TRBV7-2,TGTGCCAGCAGCTTTTACCCTGTCGGACAGGGTAGCAATCAGCCCCAGCATTTT,CASSFYPVGQGSNQPQHF
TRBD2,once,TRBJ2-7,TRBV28,TGTGCCAGCACCGTAAGGCTAGCGGGCCCTTACGAGCAGTACTTC,CASTVRLAGPYEQYF
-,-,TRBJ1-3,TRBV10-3,TGTGCCATCACGGACAGAACCTCTGGAAACACCATATATTTT,CAITDRTSGNTIYF
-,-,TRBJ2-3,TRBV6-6,TGTGCCAGCAGTTCCCTGGGCCCGCAGTATTTT,CASSSLGPQYF
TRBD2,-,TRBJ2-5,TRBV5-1,TGCGCCAGCAGCTTGGTGGGACTAGCGGGAGCGGAAGAGACCCAGTACTTC,CASSLVGLAGAEETQYF
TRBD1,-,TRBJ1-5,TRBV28,TGTGCCAGCAGTCCACAGGGGGCGCAGGGTCAGCCCCAGCATTTT,CASSPQGAQGQPQHF
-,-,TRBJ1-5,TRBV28,TGTGCCAGCAGTTCGCCAGGGATGGCCAATCAGCCCCAGCATTTT,CASSSPGMANQPQHF
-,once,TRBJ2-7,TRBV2,TGTGCCAGCAGGGCAGGGGCGAGGTACGAGCAGTACTTC,CASRAGARYEQYF
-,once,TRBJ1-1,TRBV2,TGTGCCAGCAGCCCAGAGAGTGTAAGGGTCTCTGAAGCTTTCTTT,CASSPESVRVSEAFF
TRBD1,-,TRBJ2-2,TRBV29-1,TGCAGCGTTGAGGGGACAGCCCAGAACACCGGGGAGCTGTTTTTT,CSVEGTAQNTGELFF